This T cell receptor beta chain came from a study of Ad26.COV2.S vaccination and SARS-CoV-2 variants. Study background: The vaccine Ad26.COV2.S was put into the muscle once, or twice with 56 days between. Study-wide results and limits: Marked by substantial breadth, spike-specific CD8+ and CD4+ T cell responses were reportedly seen after vaccination.

Documented treatment: some 20 received Ad26.COV2.S at low or high dose, single or two shots; about 5 received placebo; per-sample allocation not given. Sampling was performed 63 days after the first vaccine or placebo injection. The donor was a Boston adult aged 18-55 years. Immunization relied on an Ad26 vector, which expressed Wuhan-strain SARS-CoV-2 spike. Germline V lookup: CDR1 MDHEN, CDR2 SYDVKM. CDR3 length equals 17 residues. V lost 1 base and J lost 4; bases outside the gene matches: 9. Libraries were prepared by immunoSEQ multiplex PCR; TCRdb keeps only in-frame clonotypes and omits some of them. This sample has around 370,000 clones; about 85% occur once, and the top ten carry 2.5% to 3.5%. About this clone itself: The antigen is unknown.

This specimen consisted of peripheral blood, obtained in a trial of Ad26.COV2.S vaccine versus placebo. The receptor's source is a person aged 18-65 years who received the Ad26.COV2.S COVID-19 vaccine or a placebo. The V call is TRBV28, the J call TRBJ2-7, with TRBD2 matching over 11 bases. The chain's CDR3 is CASSLFVAGGPGYEQYF. The CDR3 coding sequence is TGTGCCAGCAGTTTATTTGTAGCGGGAGGGCCGGGGTACGAGCAGTACTTC.